These 9 T cell receptor beta chains were sequenced from one sample in a study of OX40 agonist ivuxolimab in advanced cancers. Some clones are missing from TCRdb's copy, which holds only in-frame ones; the method was immunoSEQ multiplex PCR. The sample comprises 70,000 to 95,000 clones, about 86% of which are singletons, and about 1.9% rests with the top ten. The sample was CD4+ or CD8+ T cells sorted from blood, taken in a trial of the OX40 agonist ivuxolimab. These receptors originate from an adult with an advanced solid tumor such as melanoma, head and neck, liver or kidney cancer.

The chain links TRBV14 to TRBJ2-5, with D possibly being TRBD2 (7 bases). The germline V gene has CDR1 SGHDN and CDR2 FVKESK. The CDR3 sequence is 16 residues long. V was pared by 8 bases and J by 2 bases, with 21 bases between. CDR3 sequence reads: CASGAGHRIFQETQYF. In DNA form, the CDR3 reads TGTGCCAGCGGAGCGGGACACCGCATTTTTCAAGAGACCCAGTACTTC.

This chain connects TRBV6-5 to TRBJ1-5; D perhaps matches TRBD1 (6 bases). Germline lookup yields CDR1 MNHEY and CDR2 SVGAGI. This CDR3 contains 14 residues. Trimming left V 6 bases short and J 11 bases short, with 20 bases between. CDR3 sequence reads: CASSQVAGESAQHF. The CDR3 DNA sequence: TGTGCCAGCAGCCAGGTGGCAGGGGAATCAGCCCAGCATTTT.

This chain connects TRBV29-1 to TRBJ1-2; 8 positions match TRBD1. From germline, CDR1 is SQVTM and CDR2 ANQGSEA. Trimming removed 6 bases from V and 8 bases from J; junction bases left unmatched: 11. The CDR3 is 13 residues long. The CDR3 region is CSVPPRGLGGYTF. The CDR3 nucleotides are TGCAGCGTACCACCCAGGGGGCTAGGCGGCTACACCTTC.

In DNA, the CDR3 is TGTGCCAGCAGTCGGACAGCTATCACCTACGAGCAGTACTTC. Translating it yields CASSRTAITYEQYF. The chain employs TRBV2 and TRBJ2-7; possible D gene TRBD1, 6 bases. Germline V gives CDR1 SNHLY, CDR2 FYNNEI. The CDR3 consists of 14 residues. V was pared by 5 bases and J by 2 bases, with 13 bases between. The full variable domain, completed using reference TRBV2 and TRBJ2-7, is EPEVTQTPSHQVTQMGQEVILRCVPISNHLYFYWYRQILGQKVEFLVSFYNNEISEKSEIFDDQFSVERPDGSNFTLKIRSTKLEDSAMYFCASSRTAITYEQYFGPGTRLTVT.

V is TRBV19 and J is TRBJ1-1; no firm D call. Germline V gene sequence: CDR1 LNHDA, CDR2 SQIVND (reference sequence). This CDR3 contains 10 residues. Trimming pared 5 bases from V and 5 bases from J, leaving 3 bases between. Here the CDR3 DNA reads TGTGCCAGTAGTGATACTGAAGCTTTCTTT. The encoded protein is CASSDTEAFF.

The chain recombines TRBV30 with TRBJ2-7, with 7 bases lining up with TRBD1. The germline V gene encodes CDR1 GTSNPN and CDR2 SVGIG (reference sequence). This CDR3 has 13 amino acids. J was trimmed by 4 bases and V by 5 bases; bases with no gene match: 8. The DNA of the CDR3 is TGTGCCTGGCTGACAGGGAAAGGGTACGAGCAGTACTTC. Translated, it gives CAWLTGKGYEQYF.

The J gene is TRBJ2-3, the V gene TRBV5-4, with 8 nucleotides matching TRBD2. J was trimmed by 1 base and V by 5 bases; bases with no gene match: 3. This CDR3 comprises 14 residues. Germline-derived CDR1 and CDR2 are SGHNT and YYREEE (reference sequence). CDR3: CASRVSGGTDTQYF. The CDR3 DNA is TGTGCCAGCAGGGTTAGCGGGGGCACAGATACGCAGTATTTT.

The CDR3 loop is CASSPRSTANTGELFF. The CDR3 coding sequence is TGTGCCAGCAGCCCGAGATCGACCGCGAACACCGGGGAGCTGTTTTTT. The chain couples TRBV7-8 to TRBJ2-2; D not resolved. The V gene's germline CDR1 is SGHVS and CDR2 FQNEAQ. Trimming cost V 5 bases and J 0 bases, with 13 bases left between them. This CDR3 spans 16 amino acids.

This clone appeared once. The rearrangement uses TRBV7-2 and TRBJ2-7, with D possibly matching TRBD2 (6 bases). This CDR3 region has 15 residues. Germline values: CDR1 SGHTA, CDR2 FQGNSA. The ends were cut back, 1 base at V and 2 bases at J, with 12 bases in the middle. In DNA, the CDR3 is TGTGCCAGCAGCTTAGGCGCTAGCGAGACCTACGAGCAGTACTTC. It translates to CASSLGASETYEQYF.